The 25 T cell receptor beta chains listed next were all sequenced from one sample in a study of T cell repertoires in cytomegalovirus infection. TCRdb independently ran MiXCR on the reads; one entry per CDR3 protein. Seen here are 200,000 to 300,000 distinct CDR3 sequences, 12% observed once, and the top ten hold roughly 1.7%. Sequenced material: PBMCs. The receptors derive from a human donor in good health (CMV status not recorded). Some clones in this sample may be carry-over from other donors' samples.

This clonotype was recorded at least ten times. The CDR3 here is CASSLPEGSYTF. The CDR3 DNA reads TGTGCCAGCAGTTTACCCGAGGGGAGCTACACCTTC. V is TRBV28 and J is TRBJ1-2, with TRBD1 as a possible D gene (5 bases). Germline values: CDR1 MDHEN, CDR2 SYDVKM. V was shortened by 2 bases and J by 9 bases, with 10 bases between the two germline ends. The CDR3 totals 12 residues.

This clonotype was seen at least ten times. The chain links TRBV7-2 to TRBJ1-2, with unresolved D. The CDR3 totals 16 residues. Germline loops: CDR1 SGHTA, CDR2 FQGNSA. Trimming stripped 1 base from V and 5 bases from J, with 17 bases between. CDR3 amino acids: CASSLGRQTPGYGYTF. In nucleotides, the CDR3 is TGTGCCAGCAGCTTAGGCCGTCAAACCCCCGGGTATGGCTACACCTTC.

The chain links TRBV28 to TRBJ1-2; D is unclear. Germline CDR1 is MDHEN and CDR2 is SYDVKM. The CDR3 is made up of 10 amino acids. V lost 6 bases and J lost 7, with 6 bases in between. Here the CDR3 reads CASRGSGYTF. The CDR3 coding sequence is TGTGCCAGCAGGGGAAGTGGCTACACCTTC.

This clonotype has a handful of counts. The rearrangement joins TRBV29-1 to TRBJ1-1; D call uncertain. Germline values: CDR1 SQVTM, CDR2 ANQGSEA. The CDR3 sequence is 12 residues long. V lost 6 bases to trimming and J lost 7 bases, with 15 bases between them. CDR3 DNA: TGCAGCGTCCCCGGGTTAAGGAATGAAGCTTTCTTT. This sequence encodes CSVPGLRNEAFF.

This clonotype was found a few times. This chain connects TRBV2 to TRBJ2-7; D is unclear. The CDR3 covers 13 residues. V was trimmed by 7 bases and J by 3 bases, leaving 13 bases between them. Per the germline V gene, CDR1 is SNHLY and CDR2 is FYNNEI. The CDR3, as DNA: TGTGCCAGCACCATTAGGACCCTCTACGAGCAGTACTTC. Residues: CASTIRTLYEQYF. Looking up the rest from reference TRBV2 and TRBJ2-7 gives the full variable domain: EPEVTQTPSHQVTQMGQEVILRCVPISNHLYFYWYRQILGQKVEFLVSFYNNEISEKSEIFDDQFSVERPDGSNFTLKIRSTKLEDSAMYFCASTIRTLYEQYFGPGTRLTVT.

This chain links TRBV28 with TRBJ2-5; 7 positions agree with TRBD1. V lost 7 bases and J lost 4; bases outside the gene matches: 9. Germline V gene sequence: CDR1 MDHEN, CDR2 SYDVKM. CDR3 size: 14 residues. The CDR3 loop reads CASTFPGGGETQYF. The DNA of the CDR3 is TGTGCCAGCACTTTCCCAGGGGGTGGAGAGACCCAGTACTTC.

This clonotype came up a few times. The chain carries TRBV12-3 or TRBV12-4 and TRBJ1-2; 9 positions agree with TRBD1. Losses at the gene ends were 5 bases for V and 5 bases for J; bases not matched to a gene: 6. CDR3 length: 14 residues. CDR3 nucleotides: TGTGCCAGCAGTGCCGACAGGGGGAGGTATGGCTACACCTTC. Translating gives CASSADRGRYGYTF.

A few counts support this clonotype. V gene TRBV28 combines with J gene TRBJ2-2, with a weak D call TRBD1 (6 bases). The CDR3 is 12 residues long. Trimming stripped 11 bases from V and 6 bases from J, with 13 bases between. Germline lookup yields CDR1 MDHEN and CDR2 SYDVKM. CDR3 coding DNA: TGTGCCCTCCAGGGGCAATCCGGGGAGCTGTTTTTT. Its protein product is CALQGQSGELFF.

The V call is TRBV6-6, the J call TRBJ2-5; 12 nucleotides match TRBD1. Trimming at V came to 6 bases and at J to 5 bases, leaving 7 bases not matched to a gene. This CDR3 contains 15 residues. The germline V gene has CDR1 MNHNY and CDR2 SVGAGI (reference sequence). CDR3 amino acids: CASSSGQGAGETQYF. The CDR3, as DNA: TGTGCCAGCAGCTCGGGACAGGGGGCCGGGGAGACCCAGTACTTC.

This clonotype was found a few times. The chain links TRBV19 to TRBJ1-5; D unclear. This CDR3 is 16 amino acids long. Germline CDR1 reads LNHDA; CDR2 reads SQIVND (reference sequence). V gave up 2 bases and J gave up 0 bases, with 11 bases separating them. In nucleotides, the CDR3 is TGTGCCAGTAGTATACTCATCCGGACTAGCAATCAGCCCCAGCATTTT. Translated, it gives CASSILIRTSNQPQHF.

The genes are TRBV4-3 and TRBJ1-3; no firm D call. V was shortened by 4 bases and J by 4 bases, with 14 bases between the two germline ends. The CDR3 covers 15 residues. Germline loops: CDR1 LGHNA, CDR2 YSLEER. The chain's CDR3 is CASSPRPGEGNTIYF. In nucleotides, the CDR3 is TGCGCCAGCAGCCCCCGACCTGGGGAAGGAAACACCATATATTTT.

This clonotype was seen more than once but under ten times. The chain links TRBV29-1 to TRBJ2-7, with D possibly TRBD1 on 5 matching bases. V was clipped by 7 bases and J by 7 bases, with 20 bases between them. CDR3 length: 13 residues. From germline, CDR1 is SQVTM and CDR2 ANQGSEA. In DNA, the CDR3 is TGCAGCGCTGCGAATGGGGCCTCTGGAGAGCAGTACTTC. Amino acids: CSAANGASGEQYF.

In this sample, this clonotype turned up a few times. V gene TRBV3-1 combines with J gene TRBJ2-7, with TRBD1 matching 8 bases. V was pared by 4 bases and J by 4 bases, with 6 bases of the junction left unmatched. CDR3 length equals 14 residues. Germline V CDR1 and CDR2: LGHDT, YNNKEL (reference sequence). This CDR3 reads CASSPPGTGYEQYF. CDR3 DNA sequence: TGTGCCAGCAGCCCACCCGGGACAGGTTACGAGCAGTACTTC.

This clonotype came up many times. This chain uses TRBV2 with TRBJ2-6; D may be TRBD1 or TRBD2 (7 bases each). This CDR3 spans 17 amino acids. V was trimmed by 8 bases and J by 2 bases, leaving 19 bases between them. Per the germline V gene, CDR1 is SNHLY and CDR2 is FYNNEI. The DNA for the CDR3 is TGTGCCAGCTCCAAATCACAGGGGAGGGCTGGGGCCAACGTCCTGACTTTC. It yields the protein CASSKSQGRAGANVLTF.

This clonotype came up many times. The rearrangement joins TRBV5-4 to TRBJ2-1; TRBD2 is a possible D gene (5 bases). Trimming took 4 bases from V and 2 from J, leaving 16 bases between them. The length of the CDR3 is 16 residues. The V gene's germline CDR1 is SGHNT and CDR2 YYREEE (reference sequence). This CDR3 is CASSDPSDYPYNEQFF. For the CDR3, the DNA is TGTGCCAGCAGCGATCCTTCCGACTATCCCTACAATGAGCAGTTCTTC.

This chain links TRBV9 with TRBJ2-7, with TRBD1 as a possible D gene (6 bases). CDR3 length equals 16 residues. The germline V gene encodes CDR1 SGDLS and CDR2 YYNGEE. V was clipped by 0 bases and J by 3 bases, with 16 bases between them. The CDR3 loop is CASSVGQGTSLYEQYF. CDR3 sequence (DNA): TGTGCCAGCAGCGTAGGTCAGGGGACCTCCCTCTACGAGCAGTACTTC.

This clonotype was seen ten or more times. The chain employs TRBV28 and TRBJ1-5, with a tentative D call TRBD1 (6 bases). CDR1 is MDHEN and CDR2 is SYDVKM in the germline V gene. With 8 bases removed from V and 6 bases from J, the gap between germline ends came to 11 bases. The CDR3 totals 12 residues. The CDR3 here is CASVGQAQPQHF. The CDR3 DNA follows: TGTGCCAGCGTGGGACAAGCTCAGCCCCAGCATTTT.

The sample holds many counts of this clonotype. This sequence joins TRBV7-2 and TRBJ1-1, with unresolved D. There are 14 residues in the CDR3. The V end was cut by 1 base, the J end by 5 bases, with 11 bases between. In germline, CDR1 is SGHTA, CDR2 FQGNSA. The CDR3 loop reads CASSLGSAGTEAFF. Here the CDR3 DNA reads TGTGCCAGCAGCTTAGGCAGCGCCGGAACTGAAGCTTTCTTT. Variable domain in full (rest from reference TRBV7-2 and TRBJ1-1): GAGVSQSPSNKVTEKGKDVELRCDPISGHTALYWYRQSLGQGLEFLIYFQGNSAPDKSGLPSDRFSAERTGGSVSTLTIQRTQQEDSAVYLCASSLGSAGTEAFFGQGTRLTVV.

This clonotype was picked up many times. This rearrangement joins TRBV7-2 to TRBJ2-1; 11 positions match TRBD2. CDR3 length equals 16 residues. The V gene end was trimmed by 1 base and the J gene end by 4 bases; junction bases not matched to a gene: 3. Germline lookup yields CDR1 SGHTA and CDR2 FQGNSA. The CDR3 reads CASSLEASGGYNEQFF. Written as DNA, the CDR3 is TGTGCCAGCAGCTTAGAAGCTAGCGGGGGGTACAATGAGCAGTTCTTC.

The rearrangement uses TRBV12-3 or TRBV12-4 and TRBJ2-7; 7 nucleotides line up with TRBD2. The CDR3 extends over 13 amino acids. The J segment lost 7 bases and the V segment lost 2 bases, leaving 5 bases of the junction unmatched. The CDR3 loop is CASSLPLGGEQYF. CDR3 in DNA: TGTGCCAGCAGTTTACCCCTGGGGGGGGAGCAGTACTTC.

This clonotype was seen just once. One base away lies a much larger clone, so this may be a sequencing read error. The rearrangement links TRBV7-2 to TRBJ1-2; D not certain. Germline-derived CDR1 and CDR2 are SGHTA and FQGNSA. V gave up 5 bases and J gave up 7 bases, with 8 bases separating them. CDR3 length: 11 amino acids. CDR3 nucleotide sequence: TGTGCCAGCAGCCTAAGCGTTGGCTACACCTTC. It specifies CASSLSVGYTF.

This clonotype occurred many times. Here the CDR3 reads CASSPPIAGDQETQYF. For the CDR3, the DNA is TGTGCCAGCAGCCCCCCAATAGCGGGGGACCAAGAGACCCAGTACTTC. This chain links TRBV5-4 with TRBJ2-5, with 9 bases lining up with TRBD2. CDR3 length: 16 residues. Germline values: CDR1 SGHNT, CDR2 YYREEE (reference sequence). J gave up 0 bases and V 4 bases, and 7 bases lay outside the gene matches.

The rearrangement uses TRBV27 and TRBJ1-5, with 8 positions matching TRBD1. From germline, CDR1 is MNHEY and CDR2 SMNVEV (reference sequence). V lost 5 bases to trimming and J lost 3 bases; unmatched junction nucleotides: 6. This CDR3 spans 15 amino acids. CDR3 nucleotides: TGTGCCAGCAGTCCGACAGGGGCCGACAATCAGCCCCAGCATTTT. Translated: CASSPTGADNQPQHF.

This clonotype has a handful of counts. V usage is TRBV18 and J usage is TRBJ2-1; tentatively, D is TRBD1 (6 bases). V dropped 3 bases and J dropped 3 bases, with 9 bases sitting between them. The CDR3 totals 14 residues. Germline CDR1 reads KGHSH; CDR2 reads LQKENI. CDR3 nucleotide sequence: TGTGCCAGCTCACCCGGGACAAGCTACAATGAGCAGTTCTTC. Translated, it gives CASSPGTSYNEQFF.

This clonotype was found a few times. The rearrangement uses TRBV4-2 and TRBJ2-1, with TRBD2 identical over 10 bases. Losses at the gene ends were 5 bases for V and 6 bases for J; bases not matched to a gene: 7. Germline values: CDR1 LGHNA, CDR2 YNFKEQ. CDR3 length: 15 amino acids. The CDR3, as DNA: TGTGCCAGCAGCTGGGGACTAGCGATACCCAATGAGCAGTTCTTC. Residues: CASSWGLAIPNEQFF.